The 29 T cell receptor beta chains below were found in one sample sequenced in a study of T cell repertoires in cytomegalovirus infection. One entry per CDR3 protein, called by TCRdb with MiXCR from the reads. The sample holds 650,000 to 900,000 distinct CDR3 sequences, almost 30% seen once. Antigens for these TCRs are unknown. The sequencing here drew on cultured CD8+ T cells from PBMCs, taken from culture after CMV antigen stimulation. The source is a human donor in good health (CMV status not recorded). Some clones in this sample may be carry-over from other donors' samples.

The chain couples TRBV7-6 to TRBJ1-5, with D possibly matching TRBD1 (5 bases). The CDR3 contains 15 residues. V lost 1 base and J lost 6, with 13 bases in between. The germline V gene has CDR1 SGHVS and CDR2 FNYEAQ. DNA of the CDR3: TGTGCCAGCAGCTTAGAAATGGGGGTAGGTCAGCCCCAGCATTTT. It translates to CASSLEMGVGQPQHF.

This clonotype came up a few times. The chain is built from TRBV12-3 or TRBV12-4 and TRBJ1-6; no firm D call. V gave up 4 bases and J gave up 9 bases, with 10 bases separating them. This CDR3 has 13 residues. The CDR3 bases are TGTGCCAGCAGTTCCAGTTGGGGTTCACCCCTCCACTTT. It is translated as CASSSSWGSPLHF.

Ten or more counts support this clonotype. The CDR3 protein is CATSTGAVDTQYF. The DNA for the CDR3 is TGTGCCACCTCGACAGGGGCGGTAGATACGCAGTATTTT. The chain links TRBV11-2 to TRBJ2-3; 8 bases line up with TRBD1. CDR1 and CDR2 from the germline V gene are SGHAT and FQNNGV. This CDR3 contains 13 residues. Trimming cost V 10 bases and J 5 bases; bases outside gene matches: 8.

This clonotype was observed at least ten times. The chain carries TRBV7-9 and TRBJ2-1, with D unclear. The germline V gene has CDR1 SEHNR and CDR2 FQNEAQ (reference sequence). The CDR3 is 14 amino acids. The V end was cut by 6 bases, the J end by 0 bases, with 9 bases between. CDR3 region: CASSEGSSYNEQFF. DNA of the CDR3: TGTGCCAGCAGTGAAGGTAGCTCCTACAATGAGCAGTTCTTC.

This clonotype was detected ten times or more. This chain connects TRBV6-1 to TRBJ1-1; TRBD1 matches at 7 bases. Germline CDR1 MNHNS, CDR2 SASEGT. After removal of 5 bases from V and 4 bases from J, the junction contained 4 bases not matched to a gene. The CDR3 runs 13 residues. The CDR3 sequence is CASSSGTATEAFF. CDR3 DNA sequence: TGTGCCAGCAGTTCCGGGACAGCCACTGAAGCTTTCTTT.

This clonotype was seen a handful of times. The chain combines TRBV6-5 with TRBJ1-2, with unresolved D. V was pared by 0 bases and J by 3 bases, with 8 bases between. In germline, CDR1 is MNHEY, CDR2 SVGAGI. This CDR3 comprises 14 residues. For the CDR3, the DNA is TGTGCCAGCAGTTACTCTGGGTTGTACTATGGCTACACCTTC. Translation: CASSYSGLYYGYTF.

This clonotype was found a few times. The CDR3 nucleotides are TGTGCCAGCAGCACAGAGGGACAGGGAGGCCGGTATGAAGCTTTCTTT. Translation: CASSTEGQGGRYEAFF. The chain recombines TRBV7-9 with TRBJ1-1; 9 bases map to TRBD1. This CDR3 comprises 16 residues. V trimming: 5 bases; J trimming: 7 bases; junction bases outside the gene matches: 14. Germline CDR1 is SEHNR and CDR2 is FQNEAQ (reference sequence).

This clonotype was detected ten times or more. This chain links TRBV7-9 with TRBJ1-1; unclear D gene. CDR3 size: 15 residues. Germline lookup yields CDR1 SEHNR and CDR2 FQNEAQ (reference sequence). Trimming cost V 7 bases and J 8 bases, with 23 bases left between them. The CDR3 sequence is CASTDREGGKAEAFF. The DNA of the CDR3 is TGTGCCAGCACTGACCGGGAAGGAGGAAAGGCGGAAGCTTTCTTT.

In its sample, this clonotype was seen a few times. This chain uses TRBV7-9 with TRBJ2-7, with TRBD1 as a possible D gene (5 bases). The CDR3 sequence is 14 residues long. The V gene's germline CDR1 is SEHNR and CDR2 FQNEAQ (reference sequence). V lost 1 base, J lost 1 base, and 8 bases lay in between. In DNA, the CDR3 is TGTGCCAGCAGCTTAGTAGGGGCTTCCTACGAGCAGTACTTC. Amino acid sequence: CASSLVGASYEQYF.

This clonotype was counted at least ten times. The V call is TRBV12-3 or TRBV12-4, the J call TRBJ2-4; 11 bases are a match to TRBD2. The CDR3 covers 16 residues. V trimming: 5 bases; J trimming: 0 bases; junction bases outside the gene matches: 3. CDR3 in amino acids: CASSPGLAEAKNIQYF. The CDR3 DNA reads as TGTGCCAGCAGTCCGGGACTAGCGGAAGCCAAAAACATTCAGTACTTC.

This clonotype was seen a few times. The chain couples TRBV15 to TRBJ2-1, with 11 bases fitting TRBD1. Germline-derived CDR1 and CDR2 are LNHNV and YYDKDF (reference sequence). The CDR3 totals 14 residues. Trimming cost V 2 bases and J 10 bases; bases outside gene matches: 4. The CDR3 nucleotides read TGTGCCACCAGCAGAAGGACAGGGGGCGGGGAGCAGTTCTTC. Its protein product is CATSRRTGGGEQFF.

This rearrangement joins TRBV18 to TRBJ1-1, with D maybe TRBD1 (5 bases). Germline V lookup: CDR1 KGHSH, CDR2 LQKENI. Trimming took 8 bases from V and 11 from J, leaving 15 bases between them. The CDR3 contains 11 residues. DNA for the CDR3: TGTGCCAGCCACGGACAAGCGGCCGCTTTCTTT. This translates into CASHGQAAAFF. The entire variable domain, with the rest obtained from reference TRBV18 and TRBJ1-1, is as follows: NAGVMQNPRHLVRRRGQEARLRCSPMKGHSHVYWYRQLPEEGLKFMVYLQKENIIDESGMPKERFSAEFPKEGPSILRIQQVVRGDSAAYFCASHGQAAAFFGQGTRLTVV.

This clonotype appeared a few times. The chain recombines TRBV4-3 with TRBJ1-1; no clear D gene. Germline V gene sequence: CDR1 LGHNA, CDR2 YSLEER. Trimming left V 0 bases short and J 1 base short, with 9 bases between. This CDR3 is built from 15 residues. The CDR3 spells CASSQEPGKNTEAFF. For the CDR3, the DNA is TGCGCCAGCAGCCAAGAGCCGGGGAAGAACACTGAAGCTTTCTTT.

This rearrangement joins TRBV27 to TRBJ1-1; 12 bases align to TRBD1. CDR1 is MNHEY and CDR2 is SMNVEV in the germline V gene (reference sequence). The ends lost 5 bases at V and 8 bases at J; junction bases unmatched: 6. The CDR3 has 14 residues. The CDR3 nucleotides are TGTGCCAGCAGTCAGGGGACAGGGGGCCGGGAAGCTTTCTTT. Translated, it gives CASSQGTGGREAFF.

This clonotype was seen a handful of times. The chain recombines TRBV7-6 with TRBJ2-3; D might be TRBD1 or TRBD2, each matching 5 bases. The germline V and J ends were trimmed by 5 bases and 1 base, with 10 bases remaining between them. CDR1 SGHVS and CDR2 FNYEAQ come from the germline V gene. The CDR3 covers 14 residues. The CDR3 is CASSQRDRTDTQYF. In nucleotides, the CDR3 is TGTGCCAGCAGCCAACGGGACCGCACAGATACGCAGTATTTT.

This clonotype has a count of ten or more. The V and J genes are TRBV7-3 and TRBJ1-1, with 7 bases aligning to TRBD1. After removal of 5 bases from V and 1 base from J, the junction contained 4 bases not matched to a gene. The CDR3 sequence is 14 residues long. Germline loops: CDR1 SGHTA, CDR2 FQGTGA. CDR3 sequence: CASSDGTANTEAFF. The CDR3 DNA follows: TGTGCCAGCAGCGACGGGACAGCGAACACTGAAGCTTTCTTT.

This sequence joins TRBV9 and TRBJ2-1; weak D call: TRBD2 (6 bases). Trimming left V 3 bases short and J 0 bases short, with 10 bases between. Germline V CDR1 and CDR2: SGDLS, YYNGEE. This CDR3 has 15 residues. The CDR3 region has the DNA TGTGCCAGCAGCGATCGCGGGGACTCCTACAATGAGCAGTTCTTC. Translating it yields CASSDRGDSYNEQFF.

The CDR3 spells CASSLGPGGTGELFF. DNA of the CDR3: TGCGCCAGCAGCTTGGGGCCCGGTGGGACCGGGGAGCTGTTTTTT. The chain joins TRBV5-1 to TRBJ2-2, with D unclear. The germline V gene has CDR1 SGHRS and CDR2 YFSETQ. The CDR3 totals 15 residues. Trimming took 0 bases from V and 5 from J, leaving 11 bases between them.

This clonotype was found many times. The chain couples TRBV6-5 to TRBJ2-7; no clear D. The CDR3 contains 13 residues. Trimming removed 6 bases from V and 3 bases from J, with 12 bases in between. Germline CDR1 MNHEY, CDR2 SVGAGI. This chain's CDR3 is CASRGSPFYEQYF. The CDR3 DNA is TGTGCCAGCAGGGGCAGTCCCTTCTACGAGCAGTACTTC.

The chain joins TRBV6-6 to TRBJ1-1; D gene unclear. With 4 bases removed from V and 8 bases from J, the gap between germline ends came to 11 bases. Germline loops: CDR1 MNHNY, CDR2 SVGAGI (reference sequence). This CDR3 is 12 amino acids long. DNA for the CDR3: TGTGCCAGCAGTTCCGGTTTTCCCGAAGCTTTCTTT. Residues: CASSSGFPEAFF.

This clonotype was counted only a few times. J is TRBJ1-2 and V is TRBV7-9; D remains unclear. CDR1 is SEHNR, CDR2 FQNEAQ, per germline (reference sequence). V gave up 5 bases and J gave up 3 bases, with 22 bases separating them. This CDR3 comprises 17 residues. The CDR3 here is CASSPKIPRPKDYGYTF. Here the CDR3 DNA reads TGTGCCAGCAGCCCCAAAATTCCTCGCCCTAAAGACTATGGCTACACCTTC.

This clonotype was counted at least ten times. The chain is built from TRBV7-8 and TRBJ1-1; 7 bases map to TRBD1. The germline V gene encodes CDR1 SGHVS and CDR2 FQNEAQ. J lost 0 bases, V lost 4 bases, and 8 bases had no gene match. This CDR3 spans 16 amino acids. CDR3 nucleotides: TGTGCCAGCAGCTCGGGACAGTTCAGCATGAACACTGAAGCTTTCTTT. Its translation is CASSSGQFSMNTEAFF.

This clonotype was seen only a few times. The chain has TRBV12-3 or TRBV12-4 and TRBJ1-5, with D possibly being TRBD1 (6 bases). V was clipped by 4 bases and J by 7 bases, with 17 bases between them. The CDR3 runs to 15 residues. The CDR3 DNA follows: TGTGCCAGCAGTTCCTCAGGGGTCGCGGGACAGCCCCAGCATTTT. Protein product: CASSSSGVAGQPQHF.

There are a few counts of this clonotype. V and J are TRBV7-8 and TRBJ1-1; D gene unclear. V dropped 6 bases and J dropped 3 bases, with 14 bases sitting between them. From germline, CDR1 is SGHVS and CDR2 FQNEAQ. The CDR3 runs to 14 residues. CDR3 bases: TGTGCCAGCAGTCCCGGTTGGGCTTACACTGAAGCTTTCTTT. Protein sequence: CASSPGWAYTEAFF.

This clonotype was picked up a small number of times. This chain connects TRBV10-3 to TRBJ2-1; 13 nucleotides agree with TRBD2. J was trimmed by 7 bases and V by 6 bases; bases with no gene match: 9. The CDR3 is 16 amino acids. The germline CDR1 and CDR2 sequences are ENHRY and SYGVKD. The CDR3 protein is CAIRPGLAGNGNEQFF. For the CDR3, the DNA is TGTGCCATCAGGCCGGGACTAGCGGGGAACGGGAATGAGCAGTTCTTC.

V usage is TRBV7-2 and J usage is TRBJ1-4; D not resolved. CDR1 is SGHTA and CDR2 is FQGNSA in the germline V gene. The CDR3 consists of 15 residues. V was shortened by 5 bases and J by 2 bases, with 12 bases between the two germline ends. The DNA of the CDR3 is TGTGCCAGCAGCCAGCCCGAGACCACTAATGAAAAACTGTTTTTT. Protein: CASSQPETTNEKLFF.

The chain has TRBV5-8 and TRBJ1-4; 7 bases match TRBD1. The CDR3 has 18 residues. The V gene end was trimmed by 1 base and the J gene end by 0 bases; junction bases not matched to a gene: 9. In germline, CDR1 is SGHTS, CDR2 YDEGEE. In nucleotides, the CDR3 is TGTGCCAGCAGCTTGTTATGGGACAGATATGCAACTAATGAAAAACTGTTTTTT. This gives the protein CASSLLWDRYATNEKLFF.

The chain recombines TRBV7-9 with TRBJ2-3; 11 nucleotides match TRBD2. J lost 2 bases, V lost 3 bases, and 7 bases had no gene match. Germline CDR1 SEHNR, CDR2 FQNEAQ (reference sequence). The CDR3 is 17 residues long. In nucleotides, the CDR3 is TGTGCCAGCAGCTTGGGCTGGACTAGCGGGTTCACAGATACGCAGTATTTT. This translates into CASSLGWTSGFTDTQYF. Complete variable domain (other parts from reference TRBV7-9 and TRBJ2-3): DTGVSQNPRHKITKRGQNVTFRCDPISEHNRLYWYRQTLGQGPEFLTYFQNEAQLEKSRLLSDRFSAERPKGSFSTLEIQRTEQGDSAMYLCASSLGWTSGFTDTQYFGPGTRLTVL.

This clonotype showed up just once. The CDR3 DNA reads TGTGCCAGCAGCTTGAAAGTTAAAGAGACCCAGTACTTC. Its protein product is CASSLKVKETQYF. The V call is TRBV5-6, the J call TRBJ2-5; no clear D. Germline V gives CDR1 SGHDT, CDR2 YYEEEE. The CDR3 has 13 amino acids. The V end was cut by 1 base, the J end by 3 bases, with 7 bases between. The full variable domain, rest sourced from reference TRBV5-6 and TRBJ2-5, is DAGVTQSPTHLIKTRGQQVTLRCSPKSGHDTVSWYQQALGQGPQFIFQYYEEEERQRGNFPDRFSGHQFPNYSSELNVNALLLGDSALYLCASSLKVKETQYFGPGTRLLVL.